These 8 T cell receptor beta chains were all obtained from the same sample, sequenced in a study of cytomegalovirus exposure and HLA in healthy donors. With 60 Vbeta and 13 Jbeta primers, the PCR was carried out. Clones were read by immunoSEQ multiplex PCR, and TCRdb kept only the in-frame ones, dropping some. This listing includes about 170,000 clones. The specimen sequenced was PBMCs. The receptors here all came from a woman in her sixties in good health and CMV-seronegative.

The J gene is TRBJ2-7, the V gene TRBV6-5; possibly TRBD1 for D (5 bases). V was pared by 4 bases and J by 2 bases, with 15 bases between. Germline V gene lookup returns CDR1 MNHEY and CDR2 SVGAGI. This CDR3 has 15 residues. The CDR3, as DNA: TGTGCCAGCAGTTCCTATCCAGGGCCCACCTACGAGCAGTACTTC. Protein: CASSSYPGPTYEQYF.

The CDR3 nucleotides read TGCGCCAGCAGTTTGACAGGGGAAAATTCACCCCTCCACTTT. This translates into CASSLTGENSPLHF. The gene calls are TRBV10-2 and TRBJ1-6; TRBD1 aligns across 8 bases. Unmatched junction bases numbered 4, after V lost 5 bases and J lost 7 bases. This CDR3 comprises 14 residues. Germline V gene data show CDR1 as WSHSY and CDR2 as SAAADI.

A word on this clone: Distinct nucleotide sequences in the sample also encode this CDR3. This chain uses TRBV5-1 with TRBJ1-1, with 7 bases that match TRBD1. The CDR3 has 13 residues. Germline CDR1 is SGHRS and CDR2 is YFSETQ. The ends lost 5 bases at V and 1 base at J; junction bases unmatched: 2. CDR3 coding DNA: TGCGCCAGCAGTTGGGACAGGAACACTGAAGCTTTCTTT. Encoded protein: CASSWDRNTEAFF.

About this clone itself: The sample carries other DNA sequences with the same CDR3. The chain combines TRBV6-5 with TRBJ1-1, with D perhaps TRBD1 (5 bases). Between the trimmed V and J ends, which lost 3 bases and 1 base, there was a span of 9 bases. Looked up from germline, CDR1 is MNHEY and CDR2 is SVGAGI. The CDR3 spans 14 residues. The CDR3 sequence: CASSYGGGNTEAFF. As DNA, the CDR3 is TGTGCCAGCAGTTATGGGGGAGGGAACACTGAAGCTTTCTTT.

The V call is TRBV18, the J call TRBJ2-3, with 9 bases identical to TRBD2. Germline V gene data show CDR1 as KGHSH and CDR2 as LQKENI. The CDR3 spans 16 residues. J gave up 1 base and V 1 base, and 3 bases lay outside the gene matches. CDR3 protein: CASSPQGGRGTDTQYF. In DNA, the CDR3 is TGTGCCAGCTCACCACAGGGCGGGAGGGGCACAGATACGCAGTATTTT.

The chain is built from TRBV7-2 and TRBJ1-5, with 9 bases fitting TRBD1. This CDR3 contains 16 residues. Losses at the gene ends were 3 bases for V and 3 bases for J; bases not matched to a gene: 6. Germline loops: CDR1 SGHTA, CDR2 FQGNSA. CDR3 in amino acids: CASSFSGTGPNQPQHF. CDR3 nucleotides: TGTGCCAGCAGCTTCTCCGGGACAGGGCCCAATCAGCCCCAGCATTTT.

The V gene is TRBV9, the J gene TRBJ2-7, with 7 positions matching TRBD1. CDR1 is SGDLS and CDR2 is YYNGEE in the germline V gene. This CDR3 has 14 amino acids. The V and J ends lost 4 bases and 4 bases, in that order; junction bases with no gene match: 8. The CDR3: CASSPRARGYEQYF. The CDR3 nucleotides are TGTGCCAGCAGCCCGAGAGCCAGGGGGTACGAGCAGTACTTC.

This chain connects TRBV2 to TRBJ1-2; 10 bases align to TRBD1. The CDR3 totals 19 residues. Germline trimming cut 7 bases from V and 0 bases from J; bases unmatched to any gene: 17. CDR1 and CDR2 (germline): SNHLY, FYNNEI. The DNA for the CDR3 is TGTGCCAGCACCTTCTTAAACCCGGGACAGGGGATGCCTAACTATGGCTACACCTTC. It specifies CASTFLNPGQGMPNYGYTF.